This TCR beta chain was observed in a study of T cells after yellow fever vaccination (dated by TCRdb to between 2019 and 2020). Background on the whole study: The SMART-Seq v4 Ultra Low Input RNA kit was used to prepare libraries from fractions with low cell numbers. To follow T-cell clones before and after primary and booster YFV17D yellow fever vaccination, bulk TCR alpha and beta repertoires were sequenced over time. Two healthy male donors, one aged 18 to 30 and one aged 30 to 39 years, were included in the cohort. Blood samples were taken at several timepoints before and after primary and secondary immunization, and bulk PBMC replicates and cell subsets were isolated. Study-wide findings and limitations: A small share of clonotypes was detected in both CD4 and CD8 compartments, with the overlap likely arising from convergent recombination. The secondary T-cell response was found to be weaker but faster than the primary response, with a peak reached on day 5 rather than on day 15. Because the study included only two donors, the extent to which the findings can be generalized is limited. After the booster, most of the clones that had expanded following primary vaccination were detected again (around 97% of CD4 and around 90% of CD8), which suggests that memory was broadly maintained. Computational filtering was needed because FACS-sorted repertoires could contain abundant contaminating clonotypes from the bulk population.

TCR cDNA was synthesized by 5'RACE template switching, through which a universal primer site and unique molecular identifiers were introduced. cDNA synthesis was primed from both the TCR alpha and TCR beta constant segments. Two PCR steps were used to amplify libraries, with sample barcodes and sequencing adapters being added in the second step. Sequencing of libraries was done on Illumina HiSeq 2500 (2x100 bp) or NovaSeq (2x150 bp). The paper's data handling went like this. Demultiplexing of reads and collapsing into UMI consensus sequences were performed with MIGEC, and V(D)J alignment was carried out with MiXCR. Clonotypes responding to the vaccine were identified with edgeR on replicate PBMC samples, with the criteria of FDR below 0.01 and a log2 fold change above 5 up to day 15. Bulk clonotypes were assigned CD4 or CD8 identity according to which sequenced CD4 or CD8 repertoire held them at higher abundance. The public reads were reprocessed in TCRdb via fastp at Q25 and MiXCR, keeping in-frame beta chains. Rows matching on CDR3 protein sequence are summarized as one entry with the most common DNA and genes. These V and J calls originate from TCRdb's pipeline instead of the authors' own analysis. The sample table lists tens of thousands of distinct CDR3 sequences, under 6.5% of them with a count of one. The ten largest clones represent less than 2.5% of the sample.

This clonotype was observed a handful of times. No cognate antigen has been identified for it. No base quality information exists; no much larger clone differs at one position. The intended sense of this specimen's treatment or condition label: live attenuated yellow fever vaccine strain. PBMCs were isolated from peripheral blood using a standard Ficoll-Paque protocol. Dynabeads CD4 and CD8 positive selection kits were used to isolate CD4 and CD8 T-cell fractions. RNA was extracted with TriZol from bulk PBMCs, CD4 and CD8 fractions, and dextramer-positive and dextramer-negative fractions. CDR3 length: 14 amino acids, cysteine to phenylalanine. Just CDR3 DNA is preserved here, 42 bases in frame from base 1. V is cut by 3 bases and J by 5 bases, and the space between the germline ends is 11 bases.

The origin of this receptor is a man aged 18 to 35 who received the YFV17D yellow fever vaccine. The rearrangement combines TRBV12-3 or TRBV12-4 with TRBJ1-5, with the D gene not clear enough to name. The material was CD4+ T cells sorted from PBMCs, obtained around 15 days after the first yellow fever vaccination. DNA sequence: TGTGCCAGCAGTTTTGGCGGCAGCGATCAGCCCCAGCATTTT. Translation gives CASSFGGSDQPQHF.